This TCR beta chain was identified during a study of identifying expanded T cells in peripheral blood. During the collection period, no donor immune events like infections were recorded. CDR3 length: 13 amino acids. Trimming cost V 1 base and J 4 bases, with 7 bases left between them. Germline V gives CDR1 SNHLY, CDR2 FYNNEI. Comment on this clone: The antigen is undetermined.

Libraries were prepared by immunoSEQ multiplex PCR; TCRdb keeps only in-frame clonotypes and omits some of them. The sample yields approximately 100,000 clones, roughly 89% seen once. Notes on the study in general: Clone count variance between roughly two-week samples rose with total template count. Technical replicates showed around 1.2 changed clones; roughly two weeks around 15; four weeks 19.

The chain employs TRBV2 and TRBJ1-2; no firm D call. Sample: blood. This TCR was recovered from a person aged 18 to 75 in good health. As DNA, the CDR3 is TGTGCCAGCAGTGAAGGAGCGGGCTATGGCTACACCTTC. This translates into CASSEGAGYGYTF. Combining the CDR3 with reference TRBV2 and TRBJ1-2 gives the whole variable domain EPEVTQTPSHQVTQMGQEVILRCVPISNHLYFYWYRQILGQKVEFLVSFYNNEISEKSEIFDDQFSVERPDGSNFTLKIRSTKLEDSAMYFCASSEGAGYGYTFGSGTRLTVV.